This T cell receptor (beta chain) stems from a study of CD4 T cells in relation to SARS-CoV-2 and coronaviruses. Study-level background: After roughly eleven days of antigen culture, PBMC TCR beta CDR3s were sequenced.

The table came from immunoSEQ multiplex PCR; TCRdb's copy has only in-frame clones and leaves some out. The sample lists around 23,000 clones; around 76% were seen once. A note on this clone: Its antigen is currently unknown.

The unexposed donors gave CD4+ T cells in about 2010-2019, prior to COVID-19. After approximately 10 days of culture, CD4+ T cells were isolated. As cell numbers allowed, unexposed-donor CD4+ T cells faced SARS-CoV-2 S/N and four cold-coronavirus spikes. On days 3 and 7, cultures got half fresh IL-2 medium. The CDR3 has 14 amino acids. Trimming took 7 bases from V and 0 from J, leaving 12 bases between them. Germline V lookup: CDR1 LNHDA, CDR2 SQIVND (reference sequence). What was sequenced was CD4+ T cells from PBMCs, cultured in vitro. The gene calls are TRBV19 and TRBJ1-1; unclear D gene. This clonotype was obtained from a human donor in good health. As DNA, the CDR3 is TGTGCCAGTATAGGAGGACCCTTGAACACTGAAGCTTTCTTT. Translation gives CASIGGPLNTEAFF. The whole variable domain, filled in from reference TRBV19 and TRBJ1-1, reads DGGITQSPKYLFRKEGQNVTLSCEQNLNHDAMYWYRQDPGQGLRLIYYSQIVNDFQKGDIAEGYSVSREKKESFPLTVTSAQKNPTAFYLCASIGGPLNTEAFFGQGTRLTVV.